These T cell receptor beta chains were read from a single sample in a study of T cell repertoires in cytomegalovirus infection. Their recognized antigens are unknown. From the reads, TCRdb called clonotypes with MiXCR, one entry per CDR3 protein. The sample includes 110,000 or so distinct CDR3 sequences, roughly 30% of them seen just once. Source: CD8+ T cells from cultured PBMCs, taken from culture after CMV antigen stimulation. The receptors stem from a human donor in good health (CMV status not recorded). Some clones in this sample may be carry-over from other donors' samples. Both conserved end residues are part of each CDR3. D genes are given only for firm matches. Clone size appears in some rows only: once, few, many, or a class for an expanded clone.

clone size,D gene,J gene,V gene,CDR3 DNA,CDR3 protein
-,-,TRBJ1-1,TRBV5-3,TGTGCCAGCAGCTTTTTCGAATCGAGAACTGAAGCTTTCTTT,CASSFFESRTEAFF
few,-,TRBJ1-2,TRBV10-3,TGTGCCACCAAACTCTCCTCGGACAGTAACTATGGCTACACCTTC,CATKLSSDSNYGYTF
many,-,TRBJ2-2,TRBV5-6,TGTGCCAGCAGCTTCGGAGTTAACACCGGGGAGCTGTTTTTT,CASSFGVNTGELFF
few,-,TRBJ2-3,TRBV12-3/TRBV12-4,TGTGCCAGCAGTTTCGAGGGCACGCAGTATTTT,CASSFEGTQYF
-,-,TRBJ2-2,TRBV4-1,TGCGCCAGCAGCCAAGATTCCCCCCAGGAGTGGGAGCTGTTTTTT,CASSQDSPQEWELFF
-,TRBD1,TRBJ1-1,TRBV4-1,TGCGCCAGCAGCTGGGGACAGGGGGCAAATGAAGCTTTCTTT,CASSWGQGANEAFF
few,-,TRBJ1-1,TRBV11-2,TGTGCCAGCAGGACCGCGGACGCTGAAGCTTTCTTT,CASRTADAEAFF
-,-,TRBJ2-7,TRBV6-5,TGTGCCAGCAGCTCCAACTGGGCTCAAGGCGAGCAGTACTTC,CASSSNWAQGEQYF
-,-,TRBJ1-1,TRBV6-1,TGTGCCAGCAGTGAACAGGGCCCTTACACTGAAGCTTTCTTT,CASSEQGPYTEAFF
-,TRBD1,TRBJ2-7,TRBV7-9,TGTGCCAGCAGCTCTAAGACGGGACAGGGCATCTACGAGCAGTACTTC,CASSSKTGQGIYEQYF
-,-,TRBJ1-5,TRBV12-3/TRBV12-4,TGTGCCAGCAGTTTAGAATGGTATCAGCCCCAGCATTTT,CASSLEWYQPQHF
-,-,TRBJ1-1,TRBV18,TGTGCCAGCTCACCACCGAACGGAAAGAACACTGAAGCTTTCTTT,CASSPPNGKNTEAFF
-,-,TRBJ1-4,TRBV19,TGTGCCAGTAGTAACCCCCGAGGGGGTGGGGTGAATGAAAAACTGTTTTTT,CASSNPRGGGVNEKLFF
-,TRBD2,TRBJ2-3,TRBV7-2,TGTGCCAGCAGCTTTAGCGGGGGGTCTAGCACAGATACGCAGTATTTT,CASSFSGGSSTDTQYF
-,-,TRBJ2-7,TRBV18,TGTGCCAGCTCACCTGTTGAAAGCTCCTACGAGCAGTACTTC,CASSPVESSYEQYF
few,-,TRBJ2-1,TRBV7-8,TGTGCCAGCAGCTTACGGGGTCGATCCTACAATGAGCAGTTCTTC,CASSLRGRSYNEQFF
few,-,TRBJ1-1,TRBV28,TGTGCCAGCAGTTTAGTCGACGACTATGAAGCTTTCTTT,CASSLVDDYEAFF
-,TRBD2,TRBJ2-1,TRBV6-1,TGTGCCAGCACACTAGCGACCTACAATGAGCAGTTCTTC,CASTLATYNEQFF
few,-,TRBJ2-7,TRBV24-1,TGTGCCACCAGTGATAATAGGGAATACGAGCAGTACTTC,CATSDNREYEQYF
-,TRBD2,TRBJ2-3,TRBV4-1,TGTGCCAGCAGCCAAGAGGGGCTAGCGGGGGGGCCGACAGATACGCAGTATTTT,CASSQEGLAGGPTDTQYF
-,-,TRBJ2-1,TRBV7-6,TGTGCCAGCAGCTCGTCGGGGGGCTCGGGCAATGAGCAGTTCTTC,CASSSSGGSGNEQFF